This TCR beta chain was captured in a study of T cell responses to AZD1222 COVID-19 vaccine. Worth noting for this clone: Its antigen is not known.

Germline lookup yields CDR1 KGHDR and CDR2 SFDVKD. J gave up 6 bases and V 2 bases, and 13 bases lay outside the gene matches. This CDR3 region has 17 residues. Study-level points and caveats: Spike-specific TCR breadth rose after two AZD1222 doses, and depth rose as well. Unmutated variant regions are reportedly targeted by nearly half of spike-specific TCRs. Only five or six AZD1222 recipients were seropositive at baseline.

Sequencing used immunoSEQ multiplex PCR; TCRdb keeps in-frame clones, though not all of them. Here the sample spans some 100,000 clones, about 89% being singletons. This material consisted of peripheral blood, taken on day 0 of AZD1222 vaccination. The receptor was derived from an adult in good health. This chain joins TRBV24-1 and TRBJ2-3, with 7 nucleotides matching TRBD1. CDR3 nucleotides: TGTGCCACCAGTGATTCCACAGGGGCACCTAGGGTGGATACGCAGTATTTT. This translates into CATSDSTGAPRVDTQYF.